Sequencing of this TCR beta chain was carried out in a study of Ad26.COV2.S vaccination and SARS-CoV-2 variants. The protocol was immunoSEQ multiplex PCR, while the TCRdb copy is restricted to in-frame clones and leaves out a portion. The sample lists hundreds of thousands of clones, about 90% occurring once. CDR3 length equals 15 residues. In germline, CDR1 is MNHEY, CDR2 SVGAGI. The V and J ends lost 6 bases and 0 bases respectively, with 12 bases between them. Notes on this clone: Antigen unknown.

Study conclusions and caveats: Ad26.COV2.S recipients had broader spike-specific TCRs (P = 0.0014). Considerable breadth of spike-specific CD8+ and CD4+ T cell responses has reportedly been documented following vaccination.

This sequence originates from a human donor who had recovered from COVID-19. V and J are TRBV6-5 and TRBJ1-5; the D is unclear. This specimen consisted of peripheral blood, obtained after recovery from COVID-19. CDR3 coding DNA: TGTGCCAGCAGGCGCGGACTCGATAGCAATCAGCCCCAGCATTTT. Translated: CASRRGLDSNQPQHF.